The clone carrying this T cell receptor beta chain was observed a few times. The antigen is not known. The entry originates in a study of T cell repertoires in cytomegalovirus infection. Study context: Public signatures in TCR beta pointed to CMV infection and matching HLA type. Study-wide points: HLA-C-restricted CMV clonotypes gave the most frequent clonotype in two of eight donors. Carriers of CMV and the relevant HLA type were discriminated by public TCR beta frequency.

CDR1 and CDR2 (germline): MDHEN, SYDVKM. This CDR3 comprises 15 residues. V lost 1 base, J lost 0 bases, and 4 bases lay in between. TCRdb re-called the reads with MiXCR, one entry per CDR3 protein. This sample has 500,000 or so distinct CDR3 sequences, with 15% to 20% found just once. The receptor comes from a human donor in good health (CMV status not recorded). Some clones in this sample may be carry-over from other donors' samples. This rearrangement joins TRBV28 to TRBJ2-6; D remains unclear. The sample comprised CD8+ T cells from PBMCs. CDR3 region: CASSLSPSGANVLTF. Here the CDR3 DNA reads TGTGCCAGCAGTTTATCTCCCTCTGGGGCCAACGTCCTGACTTTC.